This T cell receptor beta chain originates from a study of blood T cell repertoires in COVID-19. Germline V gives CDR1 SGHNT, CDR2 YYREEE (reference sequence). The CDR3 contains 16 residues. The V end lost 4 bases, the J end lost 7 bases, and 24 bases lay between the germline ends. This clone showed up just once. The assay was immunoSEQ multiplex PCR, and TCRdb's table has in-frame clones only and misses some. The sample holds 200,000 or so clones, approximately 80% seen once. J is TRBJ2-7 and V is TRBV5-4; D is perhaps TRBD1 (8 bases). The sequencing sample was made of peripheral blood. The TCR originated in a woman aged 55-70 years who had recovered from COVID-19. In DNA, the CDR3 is TGTGCCAGCAGCACCCGGACAGGGAGGGGGCTTTCTGAGCAGTACTTC. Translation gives CASSTRTGRGLSEQYF.